The rows below give T cell receptor beta chains drawn from one sample of a study of T cell repertoires in cytomegalovirus infection. TCRdb redid the calling of the reads with MiXCR, one entry per CDR3 protein. Of approximately 190,000 distinct CDR3 sequences detected, roughly 27% appear once; the ten largest clones hold approximately 31%. The sample consisted of PBMCs. These receptors all stem from a human donor in good health (CMV status not recorded). Some clones in this sample may be carry-over from other donors' samples. The CDR3 runs from the conserved cysteine through the conserved F or W.

V	length	CDR3
TRBV29-1	14	CSVRAGGRQETQYF
TRBV7-2	14	CDSSLEGLGEKLFF
TRBV7-2	16	CASSLWEAGITDTQYF
TRBV2	13	CASSSGPLDTQYF
TRBV7-6	18	CASSRKGWTQSQQETQYF
TRBV5-4	18	CASSYNRLAGGRADTQYF
TRBV23-1	13	CASPTRRQGGQYF
TRBV25-1	15	CASSPWRQGSYEQYF
TRBV2	17	CASSDIPGLRVDNEQFF
TRBV7-8	13	CASSLRRINGYTF
TRBV6-2/TRBV6-3	14	CASSRTGLPYEQYF
TRBV7-8	14	CASSRGGQLSEAFF
TRBV7-9	14	CASSLVVEGAGYTF
TRBV10-2	14	CASSELGSNTEAFF
TRBV6-6	17	CASSYSHSGGLKDTQYF
TRBV6-1	14	CASSDRPGTYEQYF